These T cell receptor beta chains were read from a single sample in a study of blood T cell repertoires in COVID-19. Produced via immunoSEQ multiplex PCR; TCRdb's table is partial and in-frame only. The data contain some 51,000 clones, 75% to 95% of them singletons. Sequencing was performed on peripheral blood. Receptors originate from a man aged 50 or older with acute or convalescent COVID-19. Each CDR3 is given with its conserved first and last residue. The order of the fields is V gene, J gene, D gene, CDR3 length, CDR3 protein. A D gene is named only where the DNA matches it firmly.

>TRBV5-4|TRBJ2-1|TRBD2|16
CASSVSGGFSYNEQFF
>TRBV5-1|TRBJ2-2|TRBD2|18
CASSLIPRGGAPGGELFF
>TRBV9|TRBJ2-7|.|13
CASSVGGNYEQYF
>TRBV21-1|TRBJ2-4|.|18
CASSLGREFAAAKNIQYF
>TRBV24-1|TRBJ1-2|.|14
CATSDSRGGGGYTF
>TRBV5-6|TRBJ1-5|.|15
CASSLGPAGNQPQHF
>TRBV4-1|TRBJ2-1|TRBD2|21
CASSQEYSEAGFGSSYNEQFF
>TRBV19|TRBJ2-4|TRBD2|17
CASSIGGAGGPKNIQYF
>TRBV18|TRBJ1-1|TRBD1|14
CASSPGTGVAEAFF
>TRBV7-2|TRBJ2-3|TRBD2|15
CASSLLAGGTDTQYF
>TRBV18|TRBJ1-2|.|11
CASSPSDGYTF
>TRBV5-1|TRBJ1-2|.|15
CASSLEPTDSYGYTF
>TRBV9|TRBJ1-6|.|15
CASSPLGGDNSPLHF
>TRBV4-1|TRBJ1-3|TRBD1|16
CASSPDYRGKGNTIYF
>TRBV7-9|TRBJ2-5|.|13
CASSLARGETQYF
>TRBV7-2|TRBJ2-7|.|13
CASSPTSSYEQYF
>TRBV12-5|TRBJ2-1|.|13
CASGSRGANEQFF
>TRBV5-1|TRBJ1-1|TRBD1|14
CASSGGTGNTEAFF
>TRBV5-1|TRBJ1-2|TRBD1|15
CASSLRTGSSAGYTF
>TRBV18|TRBJ2-1|.|15
CASSPSSRGDNEQFF
>TRBV5-1|TRBJ2-6|TRBD1|19
CASSLAGQGASSGANVLTF
>TRBV5-1|TRBJ1-4|TRBD1|19
CASSLESGTALSTNEKLFF
>TRBV4-2|TRBJ2-1|.|14
CASSPLLRSGEQFF
>TRBV2|TRBJ2-2|.|14
CASSTGWGTGELFF
>TRBV24-1|TRBJ1-4|.|15
CATSERQAEGEKLFF
>TRBV6-5|TRBJ1-1|.|13
CASRFTSGLEAFF
>TRBV5-1|TRBJ1-2|.|14
CASTDSQGSGGYTF
>TRBV6-6|TRBJ2-7|TRBD1|15
CASSQGQVLSYEQYF
>TRBV19|TRBJ2-5|TRBD2|13
CASSSSGVETQYF
>TRBV19|TRBJ1-2|.|13
CASSNFDQRGYTF
>TRBV5-1|TRBJ2-3|TRBD1|17
CASSLGSGGGSTDTQYF
>TRBV7-2|TRBJ1-2|TRBD1|15
CASSPPGQGRYGYTF
>TRBV18|TRBJ2-7|TRBD2|18
CASSPNAGLASSPYEQYF
>TRBV19|TRBJ1-2|TRBD1|14
CAIRDRGKYFGYTF
>TRBV5-1|TRBJ2-1|.|17
CASSLAVAGAHNNEQFF
>TRBV3-1/TRBV3-2|TRBJ2-3|.|16
CASSHRGAGVRDTQYF
>TRBV4-1|TRBJ2-7|.|15
CASSQDFTATYEQYF
>TRBV11-2|TRBJ1-2|.|12
CASRRSEGGYTF
>TRBV3-1/TRBV3-2|TRBJ1-1|TRBD1|17
CASSRAGTGGLNTEAFF
>TRBV28|TRBJ1-6|TRBD1|13
CASSGQGGSPLHF
>TRBV4-1|TRBJ2-7|.|14
CASSQVAISREQYF
>TRBV2|TRBJ1-5|TRBD1|13
CASSETGAQPQHF